The 5 T cell receptor beta chains below come from one sample, sequenced in a study of blood T cell repertoires in COVID-19. Clones were read by immunoSEQ multiplex PCR, and TCRdb kept only the in-frame ones, dropping some. The sample carries approximately 45,000 clones, 90% recorded once. The specimen was peripheral blood. The receptor source for this set is a man between 65 and 80 years old with acute or convalescent COVID-19.

The V call is TRBV27, the J call TRBJ2-7, with 8 bases fitting TRBD1. The junction had 6 bases not matched to a gene; V was cut back by 6 bases and J by 5 bases. This CDR3 has 13 residues. The germline CDR1 and CDR2 sequences are MNHEY and SMNVEV (reference sequence). The CDR3: CASSLTGVHEQYF. DNA of the CDR3: TGTGCCAGCAGCTTGACAGGGGTCCACGAGCAGTACTTC.

This chain links TRBV6-4 with TRBJ2-1; D possibly corresponds to TRBD1 (6 bases). The germline gives CDR1 MRHNA, CDR2 SNTAGT. This CDR3 has 13 amino acids. The germline V and J ends were trimmed by 2 bases and 4 bases, with 6 bases remaining between them. CDR3 loop: CASSDDRYNEQFF. The DNA of the CDR3 is TGTGCCAGCAGTGACGACAGGTACAATGAGCAGTTCTTC.

This clone was seen a handful of times. This chain links TRBV4-1 with TRBJ2-4; D may be TRBD2 (7 bases). The V gene's germline CDR1 is MGHRA and CDR2 YSYEKL. With 0 bases removed from V and 0 bases from J, the gap between germline ends came to 15 bases. This CDR3 is 18 amino acids long. The CDR3 sequence: CASSQDPRGALAKNIQYF. The CDR3, as DNA: TGCGCCAGCAGCCAAGATCCCCGGGGGGCCTTAGCCAAAAACATTCAGTACTTC.

The chain has TRBV10-3 and TRBJ2-3, with 8 bases that match TRBD2. This CDR3 contains 16 residues. Losses at the gene ends were 7 bases for V and 0 bases for J; bases not matched to a gene: 9. CDR1 and CDR2 from the germline V gene are ENHRY and SYGVKD. As DNA, the CDR3 is TGTGCCATCAAGGCCCTAGCGGGTCCTAGCACAGATACGCAGTATTTT. Translating gives CAIKALAGPSTDTQYF.

The chain is built from TRBV7-9 and TRBJ1-1; TRBD1 matches 9 bases. The CDR3 has 17 amino acids. V was clipped by 5 bases and J by 4 bases; unmatched bases: 14. Germline V CDR1 and CDR2: SEHNR, FQNEAQ (reference sequence). Here the CDR3 reads CASSLAGQGRQGTEAFF. CDR3 bases: TGTGCCAGCAGCCTGGCGGGACAGGGTAGGCAGGGCACTGAAGCTTTCTTT. Full variable domain (remainder filled in from reference TRBV7-9 and TRBJ1-1): DTGVSQNPRHKITKRGQNVTFRCDPISEHNRLYWYRQTLGQGPEFLTYFQNEAQLEKSRLLSDRFSAERPKGSFSTLEIQRTEQGDSAMYLCASSLAGQGRQGTEAFFGQGTRLTVV.